What follows describes a single T cell receptor (beta chain). One junction end disagrees with the germline gene, perhaps due to a read error. This record belongs to a study of blood T cell repertoires in COVID-19. Looking at the study overall: Spain, Italy and the United States supplied samples that represented acute and convalescent COVID-19. The cDNA or gDNA used as material had been derived from T cells, B-cell-depleted T cells, or PBMCs.

The CDR3 contains 14 residues. Germline-derived CDR1 and CDR2 are KGHDR and SFDVKD. Authors' analysis steps: Reference gene primer amplification gave nucleated cell count estimates. Profiled with immunoSEQ multiplex PCR; TCRdb holds only in-frame clones, not every one. V and J calls and clone size come straight from that table; D and trimming were deduced from the DNA. The repertoire holds around 100,000 clones, with 70% to 90% as singletons. This chain connects TRBV24-1 to TRBJ1-2; weak D call: TRBD1 (6 bases). The sequence was obtained from a man aged 45-60 years with active or convalescent COVID-19. Sequenced: peripheral blood. CDR3 region: CATNDGRGGYGYTF. The CDR3 nucleotides are TGTGCCACCAATGATGGCAGGGGCGGCTATGGCTACACCTTC.